These T cell receptor beta chains were read from a single sample in a study of monozygotic twins with cystic fibrosis. Clones were sequenced by immunoSEQ multiplex PCR, and TCRdb holds only the in-frame ones, with some missing. The sample carries about 39,000 clones, just over 90% recorded once. The sample comprised blood. Receptors were obtained from a boy aged 2 to 10 with cystic fibrosis. Each CDR3 is given with its conserved first and last residue. D genes are given only for firm matches. Clone size is stated in some rows and not others, as once, few, many or a class when expanded.

J gene	CDR3 length	clone size	D gene	V gene	CDR3 protein	CDR3 DNA
TRBJ1-2	15	-	TRBD1	TRBV9	CASSVGGGTVYGYTF	TGTGCCAGCAGCGTAGGAGGGGGGACAGTCTATGGCTACACCTTC
TRBJ2-7	15	-	-	TRBV7-2	CASSLAVDSPYEQYF	TGTGCCAGCAGCTTAGCGGTGGATTCTCCATACGAGCAGTACTTC
TRBJ2-3	15	-	TRBD2	TRBV5-1	CASSSLAGGIDTQYF	TGCGCCAGCAGCTCCCTAGCGGGGGGAATAGATACGCAGTATTTT
TRBJ1-6	16	-	TRBD1	TRBV9	CASSVDEGAGNSPLHF	TGTGCCAGCAGCGTAGACGAGGGGGCGGGTAATTCACCCCTCCACTTT
TRBJ1-5	15	-	-	TRBV2	CASSDGFGEDPPQHF	TGTGCCAGCAGTGATGGGTTTGGCGAGGACCCGCCCCAGCATTTT
TRBJ1-5	15	-	-	TRBV18	CASSPTGSSNQPQHF	TGTGCCAGCTCACCGACCGGATCTAGCAATCAGCCCCAGCATTTT
TRBJ1-2	16	-	-	TRBV5-6	CASSLSLVHRDYGYTF	TGTGCCAGCAGCTTGTCCTTAGTCCACCGGGACTATGGCTACACCTTC
TRBJ2-7	13	-	-	TRBV27	CASSFGTGVSPYF	TGTGCCAGCAGTTTTGGCACAGGTGTGAGTCCGTACTTC
TRBJ2-7	11	-	-	TRBV7-4	CASSLCSEQYF	TGTGCCAGCAGCTTATGTTCCGAGCAGTACTTC
TRBJ2-1	17	-	-	TRBV6-4	CASSVTGAGTGRDEQFF	TGTGCCAGCAGCGTAACAGGGGCGGGAACTGGCCGGGATGAGCAGTTCTTC
TRBJ1-2	11	-	-	TRBV20-1	CSAGKGYGYTF	TGCAGCGCAGGGAAAGGCTATGGCTACACCTTC
TRBJ1-2	12	-	-	TRBV2	CASSDESYGYTF	TGTGCCAGCAGTGACGAGTCCTATGGCTACACCTTC
TRBJ2-3	12	-	-	TRBV27	CASGSRAYTQYF	TGTGCCAGCGGTTCGAGGGCGTATACGCAGTATTTT
TRBJ1-2	13	few	-	TRBV6-5	CASTRRTDYGYTF	TGTGCCAGCACCCGTAGGACGGATTATGGCTACACCTTC
TRBJ1-5	14	-	TRBD1	TRBV2	CASSRDRLDQPQHF	TGTGCCAGCAGTAGGGACAGGCTCGATCAGCCCCAGCATTTT
TRBJ2-5	15	-	-	TRBV5-1	CASSLAPLVQEAQYF	TGCGCCAGCAGCTTGGCCCCGTTGGTCCAGGAGGCCCAGTACTTC
TRBJ2-4	13	-	-	TRBV14	CASSQERQNIQYF	TGTGCCAGCAGCCAAGAGAGACAAAACATTCAGTACTTC
TRBJ2-7	17	-	-	TRBV5-4	CASSLHWAGLDSYEQYF	TGTGCCAGCAGCTTGCACTGGGCAGGGCTCGACTCCTACGAGCAGTACTTC
TRBJ1-5	16	once	-	TRBV19	CASSRGGRNGNQPQHF	TGTGCCAGTAGCCGTGGTGGCAGGAACGGCAATCAGCCCCAGCATTTT
TRBJ1-2	16	-	TRBD1	TRBV29-1	CSVEGTGGGGGYGYTF	TGCAGCGTTGAAGGAACAGGGGGCGGTGGCGGCTATGGCTACACCTTC
TRBJ2-3	15	-	TRBD2	TRBV9	CASSVRGGITDTQYF	TGTGCCAGCAGCGTACGCGGGGGGATCACAGATACGCAGTATTTT
TRBJ1-1	13	-	-	TRBV9	CASSVGGSTEAFF	TGTGCCAGCAGCGTAGGCGGGTCCACTGAAGCTTTCTTT
TRBJ2-3	16	-	-	TRBV14	CASSQDRWGLTDTQYF	TGTGCCAGCAGCCAAGATCGGTGGGGACTCACAGATACGCAGTATTTT
TRBJ1-5	13	-	-	TRBV19	CASSMGHRVPQHF	TGTGCCAGTAGTATGGGTCATAGGGTCCCCCAGCATTTT
TRBJ2-5	16	-	-	TRBV5-1	CASSLNLGGAQETQYF	TGCGCCAGCAGCCTAAATCTTGGGGGGGCCCAAGAGACCCAGTACTTC
TRBJ1-2	12	-	-	TRBV28	CASSLNREGYTF	TGTGCCAGCAGTTTGAATCGTGAAGGCTACACCTTC
TRBJ2-5	15	-	-	TRBV11-2	CASSLRGAYQETQYF	TGTGCCAGCAGCTTACGTGGGGCCTATCAAGAGACCCAGTACTTC
TRBJ2-1	14	-	TRBD1	TRBV5-1	CASRWGQGEHEQFF	TGCGCCAGCAGATGGGGACAGGGGGAGCATGAGCAGTTCTTC
TRBJ1-1	14	-	-	TRBV7-2	CASSFTVLPNEAFF	TGTGCCAGCAGCTTCACAGTCCTACCAAACGAAGCTTTCTTT
TRBJ1-2	18	-	TRBD1	TRBV4-1	CASSQEALGQGRNYGYTF	TGCGCCAGCAGCCAAGAGGCCTTAGGACAGGGGAGAAACTATGGCTACACCTTC
TRBJ2-1	16	-	TRBD2	TRBV4-2	CASSQEVTGGYNEQFF	TGTGCCAGCAGCCAAGAAGTTACGGGGGGGTACAATGAGCAGTTCTTC
TRBJ2-7	16	-	TRBD1	TRBV18	CASSTTGADSRREQYF	TGTGCCAGCTCAACGACAGGGGCGGACTCGCGACGAGAGCAGTACTTC
TRBJ1-1	16	-	TRBD1	TRBV6-6	CASRKDRDGWNTEAFF	TGTGCCAGCAGGAAAGACAGGGACGGCTGGAACACTGAAGCTTTCTTT
TRBJ2-5	14	-	-	TRBV7-3	CASSLGGSQETQYF	TGTGCCAGCAGCTTAGGAGGTAGCCAAGAGACCCAGTACTTC
TRBJ1-5	13	once	-	TRBV7-8	CASSRQGNQPQHF	TGTGCCAGCAGCCGACAGGGCAATCAGCCCCAGCATTTT
TRBJ2-7	15	-	-	TRBV19	CASSLTWGGPYEQYF	TGTGCCAGTAGTTTGACTTGGGGGGGGCCCTACGAGCAGTACTTC
TRBJ1-5	15	-	TRBD1	TRBV18	CASSQDRGYNQPQHF	TGTGCCAGCTCCCAGGACAGGGGGTACAATCAGCCCCAGCATTTT
TRBJ1-5	15	-	-	TRBV18	CASSVGPVEVQPQHF	TGTGCCAGCTCGGTCGGACCGGTGGAGGTTCAGCCCCAGCATTTT
TRBJ1-1	15	-	-	TRBV15	CATSRGRTVNTEAFF	TGTGCCACCAGCCGGGGACGGACAGTGAACACTGAAGCTTTCTTT
TRBJ1-1	14	once	-	TRBV29-1	CSVERQGENTEAFF	TGCAGCGTTGAAAGGCAGGGCGAGAACACTGAAGCTTTCTTT
TRBJ1-1	14	-	-	TRBV11-3	CASSPSGEWEAAFF	TGTGCCAGCAGCCCGTCAGGGGAGTGGGAGGCAGCTTTCTTT
TRBJ1-1	15	-	-	TRBV7-6	CASSSWQGLNTEAFF	TGTGCCAGCAGCTCCTGGCAGGGGTTGAACACTGAAGCTTTCTTT
TRBJ1-2	15	-	-	TRBV6-1	CASSEAASGNYGYTF	TGTGCCAGCAGTGAAGCGGCTTCGGGGAACTATGGCTACACCTTC
TRBJ1-1	16	-	TRBD1	TRBV18	CASSPGQVPAKTEAFF	TGTGCCAGCTCACCGGGACAGGTGCCTGCGAAGACTGAAGCTTTCTTT
TRBJ1-6	15	-	TRBD1	TRBV11-2	CASSSPTGGNSPLHF	TGTGCCAGCAGCTCCCCGACAGGGGGGAATTCACCCCTCCACTTT
TRBJ2-3	15	-	TRBD1	TRBV6-5	CASSYRDRSTDTQYF	TGTGCCAGCAGTTACCGGGACAGGAGCACAGATACGCAGTATTTT
TRBJ2-1	17	-	-	TRBV7-8	CASSPGRGVQRHNEQFF	TGTGCCAGCAGCCCGGGGAGGGGGGTTCAAAGACACAATGAGCAGTTCTTC
TRBJ2-7	14	-	-	TRBV10-3	CAISRRGRIYEQYF	TGTGCCATATCCCGCCGGGGCAGGATCTACGAGCAGTACTTC
TRBJ2-2	16	-	-	TRBV7-9	CASSEEHRRNTGELFF	TGTGCCAGCAGCGAAGAGCACAGGCGGAACACCGGGGAGCTGTTTTTT
TRBJ2-3	14	-	TRBD2	TRBV10-3	CAIGSGGGTDTQYF	TGTGCCATCGGGAGCGGGGGGGGGACAGATACGCAGTATTTT
TRBJ2-7	16	-	TRBD1	TRBV12-5	CASGSRGQGAGYEQYF	TGTGCTAGTGGCTCCCGCGGACAGGGGGCCGGCTACGAGCAGTACTTC
TRBJ1-1	15	-	-	TRBV19	CASSDLGRGNTEAFF	TGTGCCAGTAGCGACTTGGGGCGCGGGAACACTGAAGCTTTCTTT
TRBJ2-1	14	-	-	TRBV7-9	CASSSSKGVVGLFF	TGTGCCAGCAGCTCCTCAAAGGGGGTGGTGGGGCTGTTCTTC